This T cell receptor (beta chain) was sequenced in a study of control samples from healthy donors and cancer patients. Sequencing used immunoSEQ multiplex PCR; TCRdb keeps in-frame clones, though not all of them. Here the sample spans some 160,000 clones, 92% being singletons. The CDR3 has 16 residues. The V and J ends lost 3 bases and 2 bases, in that order; junction bases with no gene match: 1. Germline V lookup: CDR1 SGHTA, CDR2 FQGTGA. The origin of this receptor is a young woman in good health. The sequencing input was blood. This chain joins TRBV7-3 and TRBJ2-6; 10 positions match TRBD2. This CDR3 is CASSLLAGAGANVLTF. Here the CDR3 DNA reads TGTGCCAGCAGCTTGCTAGCGGGGGCTGGGGCCAACGTCCTGACTTTC.